This record looks at one T cell receptor (beta chain) sequence and its context. The data stem from a study of blood T cell repertoires in COVID-19. Across the whole study: Researchers got acute and convalescent COVID-19 samples from the United States, Italy and Spain.

This CDR3 region has 16 residues. CDR1 WSHSY and CDR2 SAAADI come from the germline V gene. Trimming removed 1 base at V and 7 bases at J, with 17 bases between. Sequencing used immunoSEQ multiplex PCR; TCRdb keeps in-frame clones, though not all of them. The sample carries around 280,000 clones, around 87% recorded once. This receptor was identified in a man between 65 and 85 years old with acute or convalescent COVID-19. Material for sequencing was peripheral blood. The rearrangement joins TRBV10-2 to TRBJ1-5; D gene ambiguous. The CDR3 DNA reads TGCGCCAGCAGTGAGTTCGGAGGGAGGGCCGCCCAGCCCCAGCATTTT. It specifies CASSEFGGRAAQPQHF.